The clone carrying this T cell receptor (beta chain) came up once. This record belongs to a study of cytomegalovirus exposure and HLA in healthy donors. With V trimmed by 1 base and J by 5 bases, 5 bases remained unmatched. CDR3 length: 15 residues. Germline V gives CDR1 SGHNT, CDR2 YYREEE (reference sequence). The PCR made use of 60 Vbeta and 13 Jbeta primers. The data were produced by immunoSEQ multiplex PCR, yet TCRdb's version contains in-frame clones alone and is incomplete. Here the sample spans 160,000 or so clones, roughly 80% being singletons. This sequence originates from a woman in her 30s in good health and CMV-seropositive. Sample: PBMCs. The V gene is TRBV5-4, the J gene TRBJ2-5; 10 bases are shared with TRBD1. The CDR3 region has the DNA TGTGCCAGCAGCTTGCCGGGACAGGGGTTGGAGACCCAGTACTTC. Translating it yields CASSLPGQGLETQYF.